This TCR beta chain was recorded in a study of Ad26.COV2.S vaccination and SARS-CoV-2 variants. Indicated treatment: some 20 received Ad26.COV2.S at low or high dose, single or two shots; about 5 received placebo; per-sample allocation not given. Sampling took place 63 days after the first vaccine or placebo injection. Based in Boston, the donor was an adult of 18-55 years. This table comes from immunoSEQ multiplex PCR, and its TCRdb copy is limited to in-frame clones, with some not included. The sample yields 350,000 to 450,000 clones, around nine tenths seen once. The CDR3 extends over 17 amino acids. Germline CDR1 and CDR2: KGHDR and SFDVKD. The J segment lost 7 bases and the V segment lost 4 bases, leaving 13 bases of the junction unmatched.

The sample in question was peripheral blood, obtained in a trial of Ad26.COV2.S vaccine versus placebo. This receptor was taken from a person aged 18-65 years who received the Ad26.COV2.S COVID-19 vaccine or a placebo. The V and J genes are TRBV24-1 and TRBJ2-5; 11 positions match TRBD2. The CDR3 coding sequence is TGTGCCACCAGTGACCCAGTGACTAGCGGGACTTCGAGGACCCAGTACTTC. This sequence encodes CATSDPVTSGTSRTQYF.